The entry that follows covers one T cell receptor (beta chain) sequence. Its antigen is still unknown. From germline, CDR1 is MRHNA and CDR2 SNTAGT. The CDR3 runs 13 residues. The V end was cut by 6 bases, the J end by 5 bases, with 13 bases between. The sample belongs to a study of cytomegalovirus exposure and HLA in healthy donors. General study findings and limits: The HLA-A and HLA-B alleles of most subjects were reportedly predicted accurately from TCR beta sequences. Serostatus for CMV was the only available immune exposure information. According to the study, 160 or so TCR beta chains were cytomegalovirus-associated.

It was with 60 Vbeta and 13 Jbeta primers that the PCR ran. In the authors' methods: Among the unique TCR beta chains that a later analysis counted, about 81 million in all, about 12 million were shared. Measured with immunoSEQ multiplex PCR; TCRdb has only the in-frame clones, and not every one. The V and J calls and clone size were taken over from that table, and D and trimming were inferred from the DNA. The table records approximately 100,000 clones, over 75% of them present only once. This TCR came from a young man in good health and CMV-seronegative. This chain links TRBV6-4 with TRBJ1-1, with D tentatively TRBD1 (5 bases). The sequencing sample was made of PBMCs. The DNA of the CDR3 is TGTGCCAGCAGCCCCGGGGGGAATACTGAAGCTTTCTTT. Its translation: CASSPGGNTEAFF.